One and the same sample provided the 20 T cell receptor beta chains below, sequenced in a study of metastatic and nonmetastatic thyroid tumors. Thyroid surgery was performed in patients who had received no treatment beforehand. MiXCR re-clonotyped the PCR reads for TCRdb. The sample yields 5,600 or so clones, about 30% seen once. Sequenced sample: adjacent normal tissue. Every receptor here comes from a male donor with papillary thyroid cancer or a benign thyroid nodule (not recorded which). Some clones in this sample may be carry-over from other donors' samples.

This clone appeared a few times. The chain couples TRBV12-3 or TRBV12-4 to TRBJ1-6, with no clear D. The CDR3 sequence is 13 residues long. Deletions cut 3 bases from V and 6 bases from J, with 6 bases between. CDR3 nucleotides: TGTGCCAGCAGTTTTGAGGGTAATTCACCCCTCCACTTT. Amino acid sequence: CASSFEGNSPLHF.

This clone came up a few times. The J gene is TRBJ2-2, the V gene TRBV6-1; D remains ambiguous. V was cut by 7 bases and J by 2 bases, with 11 bases left in between. From germline, CDR1 is MNHNS and CDR2 SASEGT. CDR3 size: 14 residues. CDR3 in amino acids: CASTAQLNTGELFF. The DNA of the CDR3 is TGTGCCAGCACTGCACAACTTAACACCGGGGAGCTGTTTTTT.

This clone was detected a few times. The chain joins TRBV12-3 or TRBV12-4 to TRBJ1-1; a possible D gene is TRBD1 (6 bases). The CDR3 length is 14 residues. Trimming stripped 3 bases from V and 4 bases from J, with 12 bases between. CDR3 DNA sequence: TGTGCCAGCAGTTTGTCAGGGGCGAGCACTGAAGCTTTCTTT. It codes for CASSLSGASTEAFF.

This clone was seen only a few times. No conserved phenylalanine or tryptophan ends this CDR3, so it is likely a read error. CDR3 bases: TGTGCCAGCAGCGGCAATGTTGATACGCAGTATCTT. Protein product: CASSGNVDTQYL. V usage is TRBV9 and J usage is TRBJ2-3; D unclear. This CDR3 is 12 amino acids long. The germline V gene encodes CDR1 SGDLS and CDR2 YYNGEE. V was pared by 3 bases and J by 6 bases, with 8 bases between.

The rearrangement links TRBV30 to TRBJ2-5; D is ambiguous. In germline, CDR1 is GTSNPN, CDR2 SVGIG (reference sequence). Trimming cost V 5 bases and J 5 bases, with 9 bases left between them. CDR3 length equals 11 residues. CDR3 residues: CAWSPKETQYF. DNA for the CDR3: TGTGCCTGGTCTCCGAAGGAGACCCAGTACTTC.

The sample holds a few counts of this clone. The V and J genes are TRBV28 and TRBJ1-1, with D uncertain. Germline V CDR1 and CDR2: MDHEN, SYDVKM. Trimming stripped 3 bases from V and 8 bases from J, with 13 bases between. The CDR3 runs 13 residues. CDR3 residues: CASSFPQTDEAFF. The CDR3 DNA sequence: TGTGCCAGCAGTTTCCCCCAGACGGACGAAGCTTTCTTT.

The gene calls are TRBV18 and TRBJ2-1; D is unclear. Trimming left V 3 bases short and J 2 bases short, with 8 bases between. The CDR3 covers 14 residues. Germline CDR1 is KGHSH and CDR2 is LQKENI. Here the CDR3 reads CASSPTQAYNEQFF. The CDR3 DNA reads TGTGCCAGCTCACCCACGCAAGCCTACAATGAGCAGTTCTTC.

The V call is TRBV5-1, the J call TRBJ1-1, with 7 bases identical to TRBD1. The CDR3 is 15 amino acids. From germline, CDR1 is SGHRS and CDR2 YFSETQ. The V gene end was trimmed by 3 bases and the J gene end by 0 bases; junction bases not matched to a gene: 5. The DNA of the CDR3 is TGCGCCAGCAGCTCCTTACAGGGGATGAACACTGAAGCTTTCTTT. Protein: CASSSLQGMNTEAFF.

A word on this clone: Other nucleotide sequences in the sample specify the same CDR3. The chain uses TRBV20-1 and TRBJ1-2, with 9 positions matching TRBD1. The junction had 6 bases not matched to a gene; V was cut back by 4 bases and J by 6 bases. The germline gives CDR1 DFQATT, CDR2 SNEGSKA (reference sequence). This CDR3 is built from 13 residues. The CDR3 reads CSAKGGQGDGYTF. The CDR3 bases are TGCAGTGCTAAGGGGGGACAGGGAGATGGCTACACCTTC.

This clone was observed a handful of times. The chain links TRBV19 to TRBJ1-1; no clear D gene. The germline V and J ends were trimmed by 8 bases and 6 bases, with 10 bases remaining between them. CDR1 and CDR2 (germline): LNHDA, SQIVND (reference sequence). This CDR3 comprises 11 residues. CDR3 bases: TGTGCCAGTGGGCGCTTCGCTGAAGCTTTCTTT. It encodes CASGRFAEAFF.

Within the sample, this clone is large. This chain uses TRBV6-1 with TRBJ1-2; weak D call: TRBD1 (5 bases). The length of the CDR3 is 12 residues. The V gene lost 11 bases and the J gene lost 4 bases, with 14 bases spanning the gap. CDR1 and CDR2 (germline): MNHNS, SASEGT. The CDR3 region has the DNA TGTGCCTTGGGGGGAGAATTCTATGGCTACACCTTC. Translated, it gives CALGGEFYGYTF.

This clone is classed as medium-sized. The rearrangement links TRBV12-5 to TRBJ2-5; 11 bases are a match to TRBD2. The CDR3 is 16 residues long. V gave up 6 bases and J gave up 0 bases; unmatched junction bases: 6. CDR1 and CDR2 (germline): LGHNT, FRNRAP. The DNA of the CDR3 is TGTGCTAGTGGCCCCGGACTAGCGGGCTACCAAGAGACCCAGTACTTC. This codes for CASGPGLAGYQETQYF.

This chain uses TRBV10-2 with TRBJ1-1; 7 bases align to TRBD1. The CDR3 sequence is 14 residues long. Germline V CDR1 and CDR2: WSHSY, SAAADI. V was pared by 8 bases and J by 8 bases, with 14 bases of the junction left unmatched. CDR3 nucleotide sequence: TGCGCCAGCTCTTGGACAGGAACGAAGGGGGAAGCTTTCTTT. It specifies CASSWTGTKGEAFF.

The V call is TRBV20-1, the J call TRBJ2-1; D is unclear. The CDR3 extends over 14 amino acids. Trimming shortened V by 6 bases and J by 6 bases, and 18 bases separated the two germline ends. Germline lookup yields CDR1 DFQATT and CDR2 SNEGSKA (reference sequence). CDR3 region: CSAPDREIGNEQFF. CDR3 bases: TGCAGTGCCCCGGATAGGGAAATTGGCAATGAGCAGTTCTTC.

This chain joins TRBV4-1 and TRBJ1-1; D not resolved. The CDR3 has 13 residues. V lost 3 bases and J 4 bases, leaving 9 bases between the germline ends. Germline loops: CDR1 MGHRA, CDR2 YSYEKL. The CDR3 sequence: CASSQGIITEAFF. In DNA, the CDR3 is TGCGCCAGCAGCCAGGGGATCATCACTGAAGCTTTCTTT.

This clone has more than one count but fewer than ten. The chain joins TRBV5-1 to TRBJ1-2; possibly TRBD1 for D (5 bases). The CDR3 contains 13 residues. Trimming stripped 5 bases from V and 3 bases from J, with 11 bases between. CDR1 and CDR2 (germline): SGHRS, YFSETQ. CDR3 in amino acids: CASRQDRDYGYTF. The CDR3 DNA reads as TGCGCCAGCAGACAGGACCGAGACTATGGCTACACCTTC.

The table lists this clone with a few counts. This rearrangement joins TRBV11-1 to TRBJ1-6; D might be TRBD1 (6 bases). Per the germline V gene, CDR1 is SGHAT and CDR2 is FQDESV (reference sequence). The CDR3 is 17 amino acids. Trimming left V 5 bases short and J 0 bases short, with 14 bases between. CDR3 amino acids: CASSARTASSYNSPLHF. CDR3 coding DNA: TGTGCCAGCAGCGCGCGGACAGCTAGCTCCTATAATTCACCCCTCCACTTT.

The V and J genes are TRBV6-1 and TRBJ1-1; D remains ambiguous. Germline V lookup: CDR1 MNHNS, CDR2 SASEGT. This CDR3 comprises 13 residues. Trimming shortened V by 3 bases and J by 1 base, and 6 bases separated the two germline ends. The CDR3 spells CASSEYRNTEAFF. The DNA of the CDR3 is TGTGCCAGCAGTGAGTATAGGAACACTGAAGCTTTCTTT.

The chain links TRBV6-1 to TRBJ1-1; D gene uncertain. V gave up 9 bases and J gave up 1 base, with 9 bases separating them. The CDR3 has 12 residues. Germline loops: CDR1 MNHNS, CDR2 SASEGT. The chain's CDR3 is CARPLTNTEAFF. The CDR3 DNA sequence: TGTGCCAGGCCTCTAACGAACACTGAAGCTTTCTTT.

This clone was observed a handful of times. This chain connects TRBV28 to TRBJ2-3; no definite D call. The CDR3 is made up of 16 amino acids. The V and J ends lost 10 bases and 0 bases respectively, with 20 bases between them. Per germline, CDR1 MDHEN and CDR2 SYDVKM. The CDR3 nucleotides read TGTGCCATCACCACGATTACAGTGGAAAGCACAGATACGCAGTATTTT. This sequence encodes CAITTITVESTDTQYF.